This TCR beta chain was documented in a study of beta chain features in type 1 diabetes. General study findings and limits: Moderate yet significant TCRB CDR3 shortening was seen in Type 1 diabetes patients in all four CD4+ subsets.

This clone was seen only a few times. Its antigen is not known. Since all of the isolated RNA was reverse transcribed, expressed TCRB transcripts were what got sequenced. The average output of naive, central memory and regulatory T cell samples was a few million reads. Profiling relied on immunoSEQ multiplex PCR, and the TCRdb table lists in-frame clones only, not all of them. The data show about 340,000 clones, about 13% seen once. The J segment lost 4 bases and the V segment lost 5 bases, leaving 9 bases of the junction unmatched. The CDR3 loop spans 15 amino acids. Germline lookup yields CDR1 SEHNR and CDR2 FQNEAQ (reference sequence).

The TCR originated in a woman in her late teens or twenties with type 1 diabetes. The specimen sequenced was naive CD4+ T cells from blood. The chain employs TRBV7-9 and TRBJ2-7, with 9 bases identical to TRBD2. CDR3 nucleotide sequence: TGTGCCAGCAGCCGTCAGACTAGCGGAGATTACGAGCAGTACGTC. It specifies CASSRQTSGDYEQYV.